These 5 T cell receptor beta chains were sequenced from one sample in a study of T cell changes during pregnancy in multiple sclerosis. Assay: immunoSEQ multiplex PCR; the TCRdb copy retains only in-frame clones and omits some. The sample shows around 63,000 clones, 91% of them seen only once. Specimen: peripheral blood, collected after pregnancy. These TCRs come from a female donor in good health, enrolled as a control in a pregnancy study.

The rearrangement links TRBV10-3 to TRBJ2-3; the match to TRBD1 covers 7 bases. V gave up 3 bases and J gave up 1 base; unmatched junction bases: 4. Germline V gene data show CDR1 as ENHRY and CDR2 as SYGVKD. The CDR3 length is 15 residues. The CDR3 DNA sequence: TGTGCCATCAGTGACGGGACAGCCCGCACAGATACGCAGTATTTT. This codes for CAISDGTARTDTQYF.

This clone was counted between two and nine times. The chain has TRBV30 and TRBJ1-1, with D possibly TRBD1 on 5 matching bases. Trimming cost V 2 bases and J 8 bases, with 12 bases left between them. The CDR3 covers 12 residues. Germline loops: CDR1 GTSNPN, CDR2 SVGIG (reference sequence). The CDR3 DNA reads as TGTGCCTGGAGTCCACTGGGGGGGGAAGCTTTCTTT. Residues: CAWSPLGGEAFF.

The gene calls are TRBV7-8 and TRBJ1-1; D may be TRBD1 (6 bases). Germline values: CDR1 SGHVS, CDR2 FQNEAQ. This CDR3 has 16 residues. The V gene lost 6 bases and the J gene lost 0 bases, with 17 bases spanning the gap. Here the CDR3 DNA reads TGTGCCAGCAGTGGAGAGGGGGTCCGAATGAACACTGAAGCTTTCTTT. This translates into CASSGEGVRMNTEAFF.

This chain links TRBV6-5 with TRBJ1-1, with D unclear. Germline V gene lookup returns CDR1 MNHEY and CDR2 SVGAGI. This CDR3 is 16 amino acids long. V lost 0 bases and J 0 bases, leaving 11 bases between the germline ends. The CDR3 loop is CASSYSRQTMNTEAFF. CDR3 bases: TGTGCCAGCAGTTACTCGAGGCAGACCATGAACACTGAAGCTTTCTTT.

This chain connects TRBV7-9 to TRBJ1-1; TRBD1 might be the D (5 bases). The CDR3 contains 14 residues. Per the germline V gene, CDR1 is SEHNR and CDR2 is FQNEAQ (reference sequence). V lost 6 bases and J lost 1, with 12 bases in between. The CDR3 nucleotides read TGTGCCAGCAGACGCACGACAGAGAACACTGAAGCTTTCTTT. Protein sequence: CASRRTTENTEAFF.